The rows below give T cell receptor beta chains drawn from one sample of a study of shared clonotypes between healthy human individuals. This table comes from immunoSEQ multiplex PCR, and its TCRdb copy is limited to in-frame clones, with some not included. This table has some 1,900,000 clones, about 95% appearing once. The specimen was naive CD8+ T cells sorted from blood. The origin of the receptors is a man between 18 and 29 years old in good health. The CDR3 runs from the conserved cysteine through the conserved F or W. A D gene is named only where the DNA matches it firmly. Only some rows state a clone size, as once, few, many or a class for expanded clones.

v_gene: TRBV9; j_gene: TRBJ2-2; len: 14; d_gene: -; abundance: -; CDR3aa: CASSVSTNTGELFF; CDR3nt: TGTGCCAGCAGCGTAAGCACGAACACCGGGGAGCTGTTTTTT
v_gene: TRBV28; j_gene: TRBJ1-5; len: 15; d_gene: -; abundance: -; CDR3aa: CASSYYWDSNQPQHF; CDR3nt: TGTGCCAGCAGTTACTACTGGGATAGCAATCAGCCCCAGCATTTT
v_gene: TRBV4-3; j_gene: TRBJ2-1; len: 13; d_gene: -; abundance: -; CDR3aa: CASSQWHRDEQFF; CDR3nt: TGCGCCAGCAGCCAATGGCACCGGGATGAGCAGTTCTTC
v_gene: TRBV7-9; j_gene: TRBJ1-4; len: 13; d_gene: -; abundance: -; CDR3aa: CASRAGVDEKLFF; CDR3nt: TGTGCCAGCAGGGCGGGCGTTGATGAAAAACTGTTTTTT
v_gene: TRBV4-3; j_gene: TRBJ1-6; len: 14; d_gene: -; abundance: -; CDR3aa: CASSPQDSNSPLHF; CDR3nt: TGCGCCAGCAGCCCCCAGGACAGTAATTCACCCCTCCACTTT
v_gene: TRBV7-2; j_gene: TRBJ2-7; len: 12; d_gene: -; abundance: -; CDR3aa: CASSQEFYEQYF; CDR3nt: TGTGCCAGCAGCCAGGAGTTTTACGAGCAGTACTTC
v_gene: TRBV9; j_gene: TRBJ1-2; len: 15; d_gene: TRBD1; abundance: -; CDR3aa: CASSPSGTANYGYTF; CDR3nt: TGTGCCAGCAGCCCCTCCGGGACAGCTAACTATGGCTACACCTTC
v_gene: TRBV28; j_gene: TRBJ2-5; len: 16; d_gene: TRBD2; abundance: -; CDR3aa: CASGPLGSGSGETQYF; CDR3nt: TGTGCCAGCGGCCCTCTGGGGTCCGGTAGCGGGGAGACCCAGTACTTC
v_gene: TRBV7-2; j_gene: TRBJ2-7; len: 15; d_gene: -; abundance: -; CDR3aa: CASSPRVLGLYEQYF; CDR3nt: TGTGCCAGCAGCCCGAGGGTCTTGGGCCTCTACGAGCAGTACTTC
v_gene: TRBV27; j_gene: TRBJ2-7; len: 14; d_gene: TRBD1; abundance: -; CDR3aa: CASSDRGPMDEQYF; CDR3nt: TGTGCCAGCAGTGACAGGGGGCCGATGGACGAGCAGTACTTC
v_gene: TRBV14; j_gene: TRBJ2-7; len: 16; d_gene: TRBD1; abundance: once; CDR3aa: CASSPRQGAFSYEQYF; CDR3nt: TGTGCCAGCAGCCCTAGACAGGGGGCTTTCTCCTACGAGCAGTACTTC
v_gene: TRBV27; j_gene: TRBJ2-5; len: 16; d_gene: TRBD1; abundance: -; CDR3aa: CASSLSPGTDQETQYF; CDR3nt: TGTGCCAGCAGTTTATCCCCAGGGACAGACCAAGAGACCCAGTACTTC
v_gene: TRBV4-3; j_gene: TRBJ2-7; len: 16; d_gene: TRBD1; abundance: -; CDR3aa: CASSQDATGGRDEQYF; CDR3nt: TGCGCCAGCAGCCAAGACGCGACAGGGGGCAGGGACGAGCAGTACTTC
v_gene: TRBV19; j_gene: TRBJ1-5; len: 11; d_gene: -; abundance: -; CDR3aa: CASGGNQPQHF; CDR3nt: TGTGCCAGTGGGGGCAATCAGCCCCAGCATTTT
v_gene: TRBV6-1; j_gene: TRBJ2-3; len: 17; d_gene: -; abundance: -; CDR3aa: CASSEEMGSEGTDTQYF; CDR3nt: TGTGCCAGCAGTGAAGAGATGGGGTCAGAGGGCACAGATACGCAGTATTTT
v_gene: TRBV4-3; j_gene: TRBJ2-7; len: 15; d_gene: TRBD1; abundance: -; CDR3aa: CASSQGPGQDYEQYF; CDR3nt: TGCGCCAGCAGCCAAGGGCCGGGACAGGACTACGAGCAGTACTTC
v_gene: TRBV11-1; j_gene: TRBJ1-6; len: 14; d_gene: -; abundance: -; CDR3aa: CASSLGTPISPLHF; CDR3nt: TGTGCCAGCAGCTTGGGGACGCCAATTTCACCCCTCCACTTT
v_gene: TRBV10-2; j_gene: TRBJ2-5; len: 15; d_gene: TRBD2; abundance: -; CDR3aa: CASNEAGAPGETQYF; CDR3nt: TGCGCCAGCAATGAAGCGGGAGCGCCCGGAGAGACCCAGTACTTC
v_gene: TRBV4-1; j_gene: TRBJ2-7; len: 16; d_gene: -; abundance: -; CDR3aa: CASSQDLKGGSYEQYF; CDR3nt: TGCGCCAGCAGCCAAGATCTAAAGGGCGGATCCTACGAGCAGTACTTC
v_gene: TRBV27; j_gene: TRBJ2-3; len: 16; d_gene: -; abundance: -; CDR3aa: CASSLLGRTDVDTQYF; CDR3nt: TGTGCCAGCAGTTTATTGGGACGGACTGATGTGGATACGCAGTATTTT
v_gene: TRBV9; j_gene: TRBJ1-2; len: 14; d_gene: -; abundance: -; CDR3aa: CASSVGHSGYGYTF; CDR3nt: TGTGCCAGCAGCGTAGGGCATTCAGGTTACGGCTACACCTTC
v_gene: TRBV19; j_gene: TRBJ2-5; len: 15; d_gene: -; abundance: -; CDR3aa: CASSMGEEYQETQYF; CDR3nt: TGTGCCAGTAGTATGGGAGAGGAGTACCAAGAGACCCAGTACTTC
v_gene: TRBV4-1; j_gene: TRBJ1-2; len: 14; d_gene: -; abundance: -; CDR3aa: CASSPIPTGDGYTF; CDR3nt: TGCGCCAGCAGCCCCATTCCGACAGGAGATGGCTACACCTTC
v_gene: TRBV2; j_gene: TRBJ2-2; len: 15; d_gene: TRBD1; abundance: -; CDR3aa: CASNVGQGAGGELFF; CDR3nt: TGTGCCAGCAACGTTGGACAGGGGGCAGGAGGGGAGCTGTTTTTT
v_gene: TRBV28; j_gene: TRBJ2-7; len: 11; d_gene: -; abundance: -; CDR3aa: CASGLSYEQYF; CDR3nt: TGTGCCAGCGGCCTCTCCTACGAGCAGTACTTC
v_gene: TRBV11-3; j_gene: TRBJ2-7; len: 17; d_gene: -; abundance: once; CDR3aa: CASSLERSPSCSYEQYF; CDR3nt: TGTGCCAGCAGCTTAGAACGGAGCCCTTCCTGCTCCTACGAGCAGTACTTC
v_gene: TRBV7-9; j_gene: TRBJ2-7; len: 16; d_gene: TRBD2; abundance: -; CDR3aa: CASSLVIGGGSYEQYF; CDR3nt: TGTGCCAGCAGCTTAGTAATAGGCGGGGGATCCTACGAGCAGTACTTC
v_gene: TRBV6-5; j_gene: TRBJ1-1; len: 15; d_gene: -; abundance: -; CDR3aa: CASSYSARGNTEAFF; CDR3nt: TGTGCCAGCAGTTACTCGGCCAGGGGGAACACTGAAGCTTTCTTT
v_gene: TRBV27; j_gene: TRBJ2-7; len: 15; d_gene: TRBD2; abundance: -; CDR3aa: CASSFSSGTPYEQYF; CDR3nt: TGTGCCAGCAGTTTTTCTAGCGGGACCCCCTACGAGCAGTACTTC
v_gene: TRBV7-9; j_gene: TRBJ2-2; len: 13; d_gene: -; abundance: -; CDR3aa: CASSPSITGELFF; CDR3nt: TGTGCCAGCAGCCCCTCCATCACCGGGGAGCTGTTTTTT
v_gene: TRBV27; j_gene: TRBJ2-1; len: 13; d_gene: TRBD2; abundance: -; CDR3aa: CAAMGSGYNEQFF; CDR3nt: TGTGCCGCCATGGGTAGCGGGTACAATGAGCAGTTCTTC
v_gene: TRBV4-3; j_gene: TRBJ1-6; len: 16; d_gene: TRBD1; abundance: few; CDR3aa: CASSGDRDLISSPLHF; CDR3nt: TGCGCCAGCTCAGGGGACAGGGACTTAATTTCTTCACCCCTCCACTTT
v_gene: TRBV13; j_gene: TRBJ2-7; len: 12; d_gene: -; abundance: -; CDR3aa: CASSLLLHEQYF; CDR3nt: TGTGCCAGCAGCTTACTTTTGCACGAGCAGTACTTC
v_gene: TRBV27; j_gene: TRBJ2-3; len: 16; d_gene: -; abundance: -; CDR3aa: CASSPSKGPLTDTQYF; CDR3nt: TGTGCCAGCAGCCCATCCAAGGGGCCACTCACAGATACGCAGTATTTT
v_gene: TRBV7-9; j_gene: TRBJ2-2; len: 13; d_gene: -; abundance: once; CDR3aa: CASSIVETGELFF; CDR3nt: TGTGCCAGCAGCATCGTGGAGACCGGGGAGCTGTTTTTT
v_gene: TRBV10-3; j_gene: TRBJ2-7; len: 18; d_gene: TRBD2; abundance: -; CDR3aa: CAISETGTSGIAGYEQYF; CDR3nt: TGTGCCATCAGTGAAACCGGGACTAGCGGGATCGCCGGTTACGAGCAGTACTTC
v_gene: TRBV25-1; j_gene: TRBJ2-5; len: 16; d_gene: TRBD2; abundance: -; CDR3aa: CASSENLAGGLGTQYF; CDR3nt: TGTGCCAGCAGTGAAAACCTAGCGGGAGGCCTGGGGACCCAGTACTTC
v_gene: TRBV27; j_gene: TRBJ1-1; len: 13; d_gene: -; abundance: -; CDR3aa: CASSFAPNTEAFF; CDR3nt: TGTGCCAGCAGTTTCGCCCCGAACACTGAAGCTTTCTTT
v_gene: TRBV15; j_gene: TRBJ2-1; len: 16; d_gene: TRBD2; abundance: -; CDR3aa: CATSADPGLARGRQFF; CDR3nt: TGTGCCACCAGCGCAGATCCGGGACTAGCGAGGGGTAGGCAGTTCTTC
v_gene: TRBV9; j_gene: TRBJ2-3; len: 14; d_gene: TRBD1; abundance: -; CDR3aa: CASSVTGTADTQYF; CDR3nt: TGTGCCAGCAGCGTTACGGGGACAGCCGATACGCAGTATTTT
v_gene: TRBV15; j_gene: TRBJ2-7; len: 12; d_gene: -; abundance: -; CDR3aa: CATSRDPEEQYF; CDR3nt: TGTGCCACCAGCAGAGATCCGGAAGAGCAGTACTTC
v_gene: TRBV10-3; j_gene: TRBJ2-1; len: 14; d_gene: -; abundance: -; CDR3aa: CASSSRSNYNEQFF; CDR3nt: TGTGCCTCCTCGTCCAGGTCCAACTACAATGAGCAGTTCTTC
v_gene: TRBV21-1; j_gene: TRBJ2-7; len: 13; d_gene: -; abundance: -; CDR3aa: CASRSGQRYEQYF; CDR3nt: TGTGCCAGCAGGTCGGGACAGCGCTACGAGCAGTACTTC